The 11 T cell receptor beta chains below were found in one sample sequenced in a study of beta chain features in type 1 diabetes. Reverse transcription of all isolated RNA meant that expressed TCRB transcripts were sequenced. Assay used: immunoSEQ multiplex PCR; TCRdb lists only in-frame clones, some missing. This table has 110,000 to 150,000 clones, about 7.1% appearing once. The sequenced sample consisted of central memory CD4+ T cells from blood. The receptors come from a woman aged 30 to 39 in good health.

This clone showed up just a few times. The chain couples TRBV4-2 to TRBJ2-5, with 7 bases aligning to TRBD1. CDR1 LGHNA and CDR2 YNFKEQ come from the germline V gene. After removal of 4 bases from V and 1 base from J, the junction contained 9 bases not matched to a gene. This CDR3 has 16 residues. CDR3: CASSRTGTDGQETQYF. DNA for the CDR3: TGTGCCAGCAGCCGAACCGGGACAGATGGCCAAGAGACCCAGTACTTC.

The V call is TRBV30, the J call TRBJ1-5, with 7 bases lining up with TRBD1. From germline, CDR1 is GTSNPN and CDR2 SVGIG (reference sequence). The CDR3 length is 13 residues. Unmatched junction bases numbered 8, after V lost 3 bases and J lost 9 bases. CDR3 sequence: CAWRTGMKGPQHF. The CDR3 bases are TGTGCCTGGAGGACAGGGATGAAGGGGCCCCAGCATTTT.

This clone was seen a handful of times. CDR3 residues: CASATELAKNIQYF. For the CDR3, the DNA is TGTGCCAGCGCCACAGAGCTAGCCAAAAACATTCAGTACTTC. The rearrangement links TRBV2 to TRBJ2-4; D is unresolved. From germline, CDR1 is SNHLY and CDR2 FYNNEI. CDR3 size: 14 residues. The V gene lost 8 bases and the J gene lost 0 bases, with 11 bases spanning the gap.

This clone was seen only a few times. The chain is built from TRBV5-6 and TRBJ1-4; D ambiguous. Trimming shortened V by 4 bases and J by 8 bases, and 12 bases separated the two germline ends. CDR1 is SGHDT and CDR2 is YYEEEE in the germline V gene. The CDR3 is 13 amino acids. CDR3 in amino acids: CASSGSRGEKLFF. CDR3 DNA sequence: TGTGCCAGCAGCGGGAGCAGAGGGGAAAAACTGTTTTTT.

The CDR3 DNA is TGTGCCAGCAGTTTACGCGGGGGCTGGGGCTACACCTTC. This encodes CASSLRGGWGYTF. This chain joins TRBV28 and TRBJ1-2, with a tentative D call TRBD1 (6 bases). Looked up from germline, CDR1 is MDHEN and CDR2 is SYDVKM. The CDR3 loop spans 13 amino acids. Trimming took off 2 bases at V and 8 bases at J, with 12 bases between the two ends.

The gene calls are TRBV18 and TRBJ2-1; no clear D gene. Germline V gene data show CDR1 as KGHSH and CDR2 as LQKENI. V was cut by 3 bases and J by 0 bases, with 6 bases left in between. The CDR3 contains 14 residues. The CDR3 region has the DNA TGTGCCAGCTCACCTGTGAGCTCCTACAATGAGCAGTTCTTC. Translation: CASSPVSSYNEQFF.

This clone occurred a few times. The DNA for the CDR3 is TGTGCCAGTAGGACCCCGGGACAGGGGGTTCGTGAGCAGTTCTTC. The encoded protein is CASRTPGQGVREQFF. This chain joins TRBV19 and TRBJ2-1; 11 bases align to TRBD1. This CDR3 has 15 amino acids. Germline CDR1 LNHDA, CDR2 SQIVND (reference sequence). V lost 6 bases to trimming and J lost 9 bases; unmatched junction nucleotides: 10.

This clone has only a few counts. J is TRBJ2-7 and V is TRBV6-5; 9 bases are a match to TRBD1. The CDR3 consists of 14 residues. J gave up 6 bases and V 6 bases, and 9 bases lay outside the gene matches. The V gene's germline CDR1 is MNHEY and CDR2 SVGAGI. The CDR3 region is CASRTYADRGEQYF. As DNA, the CDR3 is TGTGCCAGCAGGACGTATGCGGACAGGGGCGAGCAGTACTTC.

The sample holds many counts of this clone. CDR3 amino acids: CASSLAGANTGELFF. CDR3 coding DNA: TGTGCCAGCAGCTTAGCGGGAGCGAACACCGGGGAGCTGTTTTTT. The rearrangement joins TRBV11-2 to TRBJ2-2; possible D gene TRBD2, 6 bases. Germline lookup yields CDR1 SGHAT and CDR2 FQNNGV. This CDR3 contains 15 residues. The ends were cut back, 1 base at V and 0 bases at J, with 6 bases in the middle.

This clone has only a few counts. This rearrangement joins TRBV18 to TRBJ2-1, with a tentative D call TRBD2 (6 bases). The CDR3 covers 15 residues. Trimming shortened V by 3 bases and J by 8 bases, and 17 bases separated the two germline ends. Germline V gene lookup returns CDR1 KGHSH and CDR2 LQKENI. In nucleotides, the CDR3 is TGTGCCAGCTCACCTCCGGGCCTCCCGGGGGATGAGCAGTTCTTC. It is translated as CASSPPGLPGDEQFF.

This clone was detected many times. The genes are TRBV7-8 and TRBJ2-2, with TRBD1 matching over 7 bases. The CDR3 length is 14 residues. Looked up from germline, CDR1 is SGHVS and CDR2 is FQNEAQ. J gave up 5 bases and V 7 bases, and 7 bases lay outside the gene matches. The CDR3 DNA sequence: TGTGCCAGCACAAAGGACAGGAAGACCGGGGAGCTGTTTTTT. Its translation: CASTKDRKTGELFF.